This T cell receptor (beta chain) originates from a study of blood T cell repertoires in COVID-19. Some clones are missing from TCRdb's copy, which holds only in-frame ones; the method was immunoSEQ multiplex PCR. The table lists around 150,000 clones, about four fifths of them singletons. Germline V gives CDR1 KGHDR, CDR2 SFDVKD. CDR3 size: 17 residues. The junction had 14 bases not matched to a gene; V was cut back by 9 bases and J by 1 base. The chain carries TRBV24-1 and TRBJ2-3, with TRBD1 matching 8 bases. The receptor was isolated from a man in his 70s with acute or convalescent COVID-19. Sequencing was carried out using peripheral blood. CDR3: CATSPAAGTGRTDTQYF. CDR3 sequence (DNA): TGTGCCACCTCTCCTGCCGCCGGGACAGGACGCACAGATACGCAGTATTTT.